This TCR beta chain stems from a study of blood T cells in healthy people across ages. In regard to this clonotype: Its specificity is not known.

Study-level points and caveats: Diversity of TCR beta per million T cells declined in a roughly linear way with age.

Per individual sample, total RNA of at least 5 micrograms was extracted. Per the germline V gene, CDR1 is MNHEY and CDR2 is SVGAGI. Deletions cut 0 bases from V and 3 bases from J, with 11 bases between. The CDR3 sequence is 16 residues long. It was with a sample-barcoded 5' primer and a J-beta primer mix that a second PCR of roughly 7 to 12 cycles was run. TCRdb passed the 5' RACE reads through MiXCR, listing each CDR3 protein once. The top ten hold 20% to 25% of the sample, which has under 950,000 distinct CDR3 sequences, about 20% seen once. The sequenced sample was blood. V gene TRBV6-5 combines with J gene TRBJ1-4; tentative D call: TRBD1 (5 bases). The receptor was derived from a man in his 70s in good health. The chain's CDR3 is CASSYSIPGANEKLFF. The DNA of the CDR3 is TGTGCCAGCAGTTACTCGATTCCGGGGGCTAATGAAAAACTGTTTTTT.